Shown below are 6 T cell receptor beta chains from a single sample sequenced in a study of T cell changes during pregnancy in multiple sclerosis. TCRdb's copy holds only in-frame clones and misses some; the assay was immunoSEQ multiplex PCR. The sample has tens of thousands of clones, roughly 90% seen once. The specimen comprised peripheral blood, sampled before pregnancy. The receptors come from a female donor with multiple sclerosis, enrolled in a pregnancy study.

The count of this clone is one. J is TRBJ1-5 and V is TRBV6-9; D is ambiguous. CDR3 size: 14 residues. Trimming cost V 7 bases and J 8 bases, with 18 bases left between them. Germline V CDR1 and CDR2: MNHGY, SVAAGI. The DNA for the CDR3 is TGTGCCAGCATTAACCTGGCTGTGAATGAGCCCCAGCATTTT. Translated: CASINLAVNEPQHF.

The chain joins TRBV4-3 to TRBJ2-7; 7 positions agree with TRBD2. This CDR3 has 15 residues. The germline CDR1 and CDR2 sequences are LGHNA and YSLEER. Trimming cost V 3 bases and J 0 bases; bases outside gene matches: 5. The chain's CDR3 is CASSHLRGSSYEQYF. The CDR3 coding sequence is TGCGCCAGCAGCCACTTGCGGGGGAGCTCCTACGAGCAGTACTTC.

V usage is TRBV27 and J usage is TRBJ2-7, with TRBD1 matching 7 bases. This CDR3 contains 15 residues. Germline loops: CDR1 MNHEY, CDR2 SMNVEV (reference sequence). Unmatched junction bases numbered 7, after V lost 5 bases and J lost 0 bases. CDR3 coding DNA: TGTGCCAGCAGTCCAGACAGGGCTCGCTCCTACGAGCAGTACTTC. This sequence encodes CASSPDRARSYEQYF.

The chain joins TRBV12-5 to TRBJ2-2; D might be TRBD2 (5 bases). Germline V gives CDR1 LGHNT, CDR2 FRNRAP. The CDR3 has 16 amino acids. V gave up 5 bases and J gave up 2 bases, with 15 bases separating them. The CDR3 protein is CASGPPAAENTGELFF. In DNA, the CDR3 is TGTGCTAGTGGTCCCCCCGCAGCGGAAAACACCGGGGAGCTGTTTTTT.

The chain carries TRBV2 and TRBJ1-2; possibly TRBD1 for D (5 bases). Trimming stripped 6 bases from V and 8 bases from J, with 7 bases between. The germline V gene encodes CDR1 SNHLY and CDR2 FYNNEI. The CDR3 is made up of 10 amino acids. CDR3 coding DNA: TGTGCCAGCAGGGGGCCCGGCTACACCTTC. Amino acid sequence: CASRGPGYTF.

V usage is TRBV4-1 and J usage is TRBJ1-2, with D perhaps matching TRBD1 (6 bases). The germline V and J ends were trimmed by 5 bases and 8 bases, with 18 bases remaining between them. The CDR3 consists of 14 residues. Germline CDR1 MGHRA, CDR2 YSYEKL. This CDR3 is CASSEKQGPRGYTF. The DNA for the CDR3 is TGCGCCAGCAGCGAGAAACAGGGCCCAAGGGGCTACACCTTC.